The clone carrying this TCR beta chain has at least ten counts. The antigen remains unidentified. The record originates from a study of T-cell reconstitution after alpha-beta-depleted transplantation in children. Broader study findings: Once a year had passed after transplant, T-cell counts and diversity came mostly from newly produced T cells.

Unique molecular identifiers tagged the TCRbeta library. MiXCR was run by TCRdb on the PCR reads, yielding one entry per CDR3 protein. Of more than 3,500 distinct CDR3 sequences in the sample, around 11% are singletons; the top ten hold around 30%. Germline CDR1 SGDLS, CDR2 YYNGEE. Trimming removed 5 bases from V and 1 base from J; junction bases left unmatched: 8. The CDR3 runs to 16 residues. The J gene is TRBJ1-1, the V gene TRBV9; TRBD1 matches 10 bases. The clonotype originates from a male patient aged 2-9 years who had a stem cell transplant for acute lymphoblastic leukemia, so the T cells may come from the graft donor. The sample here was PBMCs, mostly from graft donor cells, taken 60 days after TCRalphabeta/CD19-depleted stem cell transplant. CDR3 bases: TGTGCCAGCAGTGCCCTGGACAGGGGGGAGAACACTGAAGCTTTCTTT. Amino acid sequence: CASSALDRGENTEAFF. Using reference TRBV9 and TRBJ1-1 for the parts outside the CDR3, the full variable domain is DSGVTQTPKHLITATGQRVTLRCSPRSGDLSVYWYQQSLDQGLQFLIQYYNGEERAKGNILERFSAQQFPDLHSELNLSSLELGDSALYFCASSALDRGENTEAFFGQGTRLTVV.